The rows below give T cell receptor beta chains drawn from one sample of a study of CD8 T cells in ankylosing spondylitis. TCRdb processed the 5' RACE reads anew with MiXCR; each CDR3 protein has one entry. The sample includes some 270,000 distinct CDR3 sequences, 30% to 35% of them seen just once. The sequenced sample was blood, either unsorted or a sorted T cell fraction (not recorded which). Receptor source: a male donor with ankylosing spondylitis or in good health (not recorded which). CDR3s include the opening cysteine and the closing phenylalanine or tryptophan. D genes are given only for firm matches. The listing skips clone size in some rows; elsewhere it reads once, few, many or a size class.

DNA: TGTGCCAGCAGTGACGGGGCAGCGAACACCGGGGAGCTGTTTTTT
CDR3: CASSDGAANTGELFF
J: TRBJ2-2
V: TRBV6-4
D: .
size: .

DNA: TGCGCCAGCAGCTTGGCCGCTAGCGGGGGATCTGGGACCCAGTACTTC
CDR3: CASSLAASGGSGTQYF
J: TRBJ2-5
V: TRBV5-1
D: TRBD2
size: .

DNA: TGCAGCGGGGAGACAGAAAACACCGGGGAGCTGTTTTTT
CDR3: CSGETENTGELFF
J: TRBJ2-2
V: TRBV29-1
D: .
size: few

DNA: TGTGCCAGCAGCTTGGTTGGGACGGGCGCTGGCAATGACCAGTTCTTC
CDR3: CASSLVGTGAGNDQFF
J: TRBJ2-1
V: TRBV5-6
D: .
size: .

DNA: TGTGCCAGCAGCTACGGGGGGCTCTCCTACAATGAGCAGTTCTTC
CDR3: CASSYGGLSYNEQFF
J: TRBJ2-1
V: TRBV11-2
D: .
size: few

DNA: TGTGCCAGCAGTTCTGGGGCCAACGTCCTGACTTTC
CDR3: CASSSGANVLTF
J: TRBJ2-6
V: TRBV12-3/TRBV12-4
D: .
size: many

DNA: TGCAGCGTTGAGGGTGCCGGGGAGCTGTTTTTT
CDR3: CSVEGAGELFF
J: TRBJ2-2
V: TRBV29-1
D: .
size: many

DNA: TGTGCCAGCGGGGGGCCGATCCCTCTCGAGCAGTACTTC
CDR3: CASGGPIPLEQYF
J: TRBJ2-7
V: TRBV7-6
D: .
size: .

DNA: TGTGCCAGCAGCTTACCCGATCAGCCCCAGCATTTT
CDR3: CASSLPDQPQHF
J: TRBJ1-5
V: TRBV7-9
D: .
size: few

DNA: TGTGCCAGCAGTTTTTGGCGGGGAGGAGGCACAGATACGCAGTATTTT
CDR3: CASSFWRGGGTDTQYF
J: TRBJ2-3
V: TRBV27
D: .
size: .

DNA: TGTGCCAGCAGTTCCGGGGCTTCTGGGGCCAACGTCCTGACTTTC
CDR3: CASSSGASGANVLTF
J: TRBJ2-6
V: TRBV12-3/TRBV12-4
D: .
size: .

DNA: TGCAGCGTTGAGACAGGGGGAGCCGGGGAGCTGTTTTTT
CDR3: CSVETGGAGELFF
J: TRBJ2-2
V: TRBV29-1
D: TRBD1
size: .

DNA: TGTGCCAGCAGTGAGTGGCGGGGGGTGGCTACTGAGCAGTTCTTC
CDR3: CASSEWRGVATEQFF
J: TRBJ2-1
V: TRBV7-2
D: TRBD2
size: .

DNA: TGTGCCAGCAGACCGACAGGGGGCGAGCAGTACTTC
CDR3: CASRPTGGEQYF
J: TRBJ2-7
V: TRBV7-8
D: TRBD1
size: .